This is a list of T cell receptor beta chains from one sample in a study of blood T cell repertoires in COVID-19. Data came from immunoSEQ multiplex PCR; TCRdb stores just in-frame clones and leaves some out. In the table there are around 300,000 clones, around 89% of which are singletons. Sequenced: peripheral blood. These receptors all stem from a woman aged 45-59 years with COVID-19, enrolled during active disease. Each CDR3 is given with its conserved first and last residue. The D gene is left open where the match is weak. Size tells how often a clone was seen (once, few, many) or the class of an expanded clone, and some rows leave it out.

V gene	clone size	D gene	J gene	CDR3 protein	CDR3 DNA
TRBV19	.	.	TRBJ1-1	CASSDSVTEAFF	TGTGCCAGTAGTGACAGCGTCACTGAAGCTTTCTTT
TRBV27	.	.	TRBJ2-5	CASSLEQGEAQYF	TGTGCCAGCAGTTTAGAACAGGGTGAGGCCCAGTACTTC
TRBV18	.	.	TRBJ1-2	CASSSTRYYGYTF	TGTGCCAGCTCATCGACACGGTACTATGGCTACACCTTC
TRBV9	.	TRBD1	TRBJ1-2	CASSGRDRGLRGYTF	TGTGCCAGCAGCGGCCGGGACAGGGGGCTTCGCGGCTACACCTTC
TRBV5-1	.	TRBD1	TRBJ2-7	CASSSEGGWQYF	TGCGCCAGCAGCTCCGAAGGGGGCTGGCAGTACTTC
TRBV24-1	.	.	TRBJ2-1	CATSRTVSGLPYNEQFF	TGTGCCACCAGTCGGACCGTTTCGGGACTGCCCTACAATGAGCAGTTCTTC
TRBV6-5	.	.	TRBJ2-1	CASSAGASSYNEQFF	TGTGCCAGCAGCGCGGGGGCGAGCTCCTACAATGAGCAGTTCTTC
TRBV3-1/TRBV3-2	.	.	TRBJ1-6	CASSIPGSLTLHF	TGTGCCAGCAGCATACCGGGGTCTCTAACCCTCCACTTT
TRBV30	few	.	TRBJ1-4	CAWTDSYPEKLFF	TGTGCCTGGACTGACAGTTACCCCGAAAAACTGTTTTTT
TRBV6-2/TRBV6-3	once	TRBD1	TRBJ1-5	CASSKDRGWQPQHF	TGTGCCAGCAGTAAGGACAGGGGTTGGCAGCCCCAGCATTTT
TRBV6-6	.	TRBD1	TRBJ1-5	CASRPEGGRRNQPQHF	TGTGCCAGCAGACCTGAAGGGGGCCGGCGCAATCAGCCCCAGCATTTT
TRBV10-3	.	TRBD1	TRBJ1-2	CAISESQGDGYTF	TGTGCCATCAGTGAGTCACAGGGGGATGGCTACACCTTC